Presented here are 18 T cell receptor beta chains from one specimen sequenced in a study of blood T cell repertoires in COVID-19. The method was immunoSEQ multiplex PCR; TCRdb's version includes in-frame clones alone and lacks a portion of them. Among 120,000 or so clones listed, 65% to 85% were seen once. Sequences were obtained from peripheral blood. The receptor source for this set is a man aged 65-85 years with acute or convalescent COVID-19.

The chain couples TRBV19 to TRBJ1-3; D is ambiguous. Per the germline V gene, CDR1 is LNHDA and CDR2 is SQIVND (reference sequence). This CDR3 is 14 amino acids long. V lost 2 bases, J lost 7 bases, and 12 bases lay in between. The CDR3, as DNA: TGTGCCAGTAGTATAAAGAGTTTACGGAACACCATATATTTT. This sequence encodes CASSIKSLRNTIYF.

CDR3 sequence reads: CASSLKPGNTEAFF. CDR3 sequence (DNA): TGTGCCAGCAGCTTGAAGCCCGGGAACACTGAAGCTTTCTTT. The chain is built from TRBV5-6 and TRBJ1-1; unclear D gene. The germline gives CDR1 SGHDT, CDR2 YYEEEE. V was pared by 1 base and J by 1 base, with 8 bases between. The CDR3 consists of 14 residues.

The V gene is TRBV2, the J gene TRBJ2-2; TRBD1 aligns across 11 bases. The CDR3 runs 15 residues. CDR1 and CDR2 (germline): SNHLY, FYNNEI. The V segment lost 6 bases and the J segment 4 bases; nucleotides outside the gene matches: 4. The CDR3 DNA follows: TGTGCCAGCAGCACCGGGACAGGGGGCACCGGGGAGCTGTTTTTT. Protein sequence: CASSTGTGGTGELFF.

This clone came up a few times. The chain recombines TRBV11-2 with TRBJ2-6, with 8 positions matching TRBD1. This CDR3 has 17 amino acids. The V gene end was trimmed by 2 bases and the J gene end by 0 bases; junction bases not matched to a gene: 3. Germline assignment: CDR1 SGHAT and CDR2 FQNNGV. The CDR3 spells CASSLSGGLSGANVLTF. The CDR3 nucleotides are TGTGCCAGCAGCTTATCAGGGGGCCTCTCTGGGGCCAACGTCCTGACTTTC.

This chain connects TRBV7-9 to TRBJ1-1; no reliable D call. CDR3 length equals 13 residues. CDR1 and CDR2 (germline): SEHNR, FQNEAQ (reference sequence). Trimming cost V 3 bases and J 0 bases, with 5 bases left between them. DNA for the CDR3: TGTGCCAGCAGCTTTGCTATGAACACTGAAGCTTTCTTT. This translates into CASSFAMNTEAFF.

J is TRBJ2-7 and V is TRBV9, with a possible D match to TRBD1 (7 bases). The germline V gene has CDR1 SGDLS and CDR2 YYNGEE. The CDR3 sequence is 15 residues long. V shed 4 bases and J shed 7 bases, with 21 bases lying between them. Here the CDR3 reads CASSPTGDSLGEQYF. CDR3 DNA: TGTGCCAGCAGCCCCACGGGGGACAGCCTCGGAGAGCAGTACTTC.

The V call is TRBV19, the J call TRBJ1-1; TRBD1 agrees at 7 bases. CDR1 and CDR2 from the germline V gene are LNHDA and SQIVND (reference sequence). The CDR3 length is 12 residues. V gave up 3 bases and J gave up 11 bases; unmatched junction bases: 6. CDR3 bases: TGTGCCAGTAGTATCGTCGGCAGGGGGGCTTTCTTT. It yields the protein CASSIVGRGAFF.

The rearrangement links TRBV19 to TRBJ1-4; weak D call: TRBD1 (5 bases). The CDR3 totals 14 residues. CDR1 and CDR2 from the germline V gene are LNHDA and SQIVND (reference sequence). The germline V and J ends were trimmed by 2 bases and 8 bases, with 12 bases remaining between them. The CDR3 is CASSIYRGGEKLFF. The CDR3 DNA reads TGTGCCAGTAGTATATATAGGGGAGGAGAAAAACTGTTTTTT.

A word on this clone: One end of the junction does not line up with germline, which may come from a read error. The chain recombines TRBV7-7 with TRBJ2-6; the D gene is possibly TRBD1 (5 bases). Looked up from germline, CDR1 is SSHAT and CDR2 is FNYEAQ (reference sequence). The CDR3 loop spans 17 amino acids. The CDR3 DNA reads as TGTGCTAGCAGCTTAGCCCCGCAGGGCTCTGGGGCCAACGTCCTGACTTTC. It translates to CASSLAPQGSGANVLTF.

CDR3 bases: TGTGCCAGCAGCAAGAGCTCCTACGAGCAGTACTTC. The encoded protein is CASSKSSYEQYF. The chain combines TRBV11-2 with TRBJ2-7; D gene unclear. The CDR3 extends over 12 amino acids. CDR1 and CDR2 from the germline V gene are SGHAT and FQNNGV. The V end lost 5 bases, the J end lost 0 bases, and 5 bases lay between the germline ends.

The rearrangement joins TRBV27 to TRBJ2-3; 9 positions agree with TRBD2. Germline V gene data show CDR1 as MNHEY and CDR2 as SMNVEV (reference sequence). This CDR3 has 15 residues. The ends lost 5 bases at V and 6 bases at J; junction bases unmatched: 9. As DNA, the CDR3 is TGTGCCAGCAGTACCCCGGGACTAGCTCGGGATACGCAGTATTTT. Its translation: CASSTPGLARDTQYF.

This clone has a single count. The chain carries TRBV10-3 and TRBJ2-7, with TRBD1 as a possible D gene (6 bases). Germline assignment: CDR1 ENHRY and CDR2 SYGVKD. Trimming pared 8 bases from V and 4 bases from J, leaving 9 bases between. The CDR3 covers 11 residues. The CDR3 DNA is TGTGCCATCGGGCAGGGGTACGAGCAGTACTTC. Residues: CAIGQGYEQYF.

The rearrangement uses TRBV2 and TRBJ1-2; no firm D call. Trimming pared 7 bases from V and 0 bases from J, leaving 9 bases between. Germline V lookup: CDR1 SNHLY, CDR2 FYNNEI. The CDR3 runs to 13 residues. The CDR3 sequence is CASIEASNYGYTF. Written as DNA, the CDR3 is TGTGCCAGCATCGAGGCTTCTAACTATGGCTACACCTTC.

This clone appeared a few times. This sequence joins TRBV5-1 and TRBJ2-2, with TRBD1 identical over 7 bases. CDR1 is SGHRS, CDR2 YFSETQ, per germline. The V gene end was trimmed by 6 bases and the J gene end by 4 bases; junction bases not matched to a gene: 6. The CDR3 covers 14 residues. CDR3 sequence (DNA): TGCGCCAGCAATGAGGGGGCAGGCACCGGGGAGCTGTTTTTT. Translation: CASNEGAGTGELFF.

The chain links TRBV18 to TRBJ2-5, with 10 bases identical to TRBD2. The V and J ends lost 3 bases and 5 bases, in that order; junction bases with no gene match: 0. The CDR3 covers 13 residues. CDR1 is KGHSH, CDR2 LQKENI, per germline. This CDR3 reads CASSPGLAETQYF. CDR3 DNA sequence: TGTGCCAGCTCACCGGGACTAGCGGAGACCCAGTACTTC.

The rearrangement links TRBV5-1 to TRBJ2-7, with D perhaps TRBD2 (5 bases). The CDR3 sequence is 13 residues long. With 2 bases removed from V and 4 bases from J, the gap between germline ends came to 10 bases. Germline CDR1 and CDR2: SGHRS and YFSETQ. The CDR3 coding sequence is TGCGCCAGCAGCTTTGAGGGTAGGTACGAGCAGTACTTC. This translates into CASSFEGRYEQYF.

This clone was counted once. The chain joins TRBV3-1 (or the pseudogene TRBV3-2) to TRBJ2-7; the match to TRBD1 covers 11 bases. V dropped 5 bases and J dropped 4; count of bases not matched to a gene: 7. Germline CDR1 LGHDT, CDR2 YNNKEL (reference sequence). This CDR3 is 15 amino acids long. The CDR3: CASSSSGQGAYEQYF. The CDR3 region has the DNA TGTGCCAGCAGCTCAAGCGGACAGGGGGCATACGAGCAGTACTTC.

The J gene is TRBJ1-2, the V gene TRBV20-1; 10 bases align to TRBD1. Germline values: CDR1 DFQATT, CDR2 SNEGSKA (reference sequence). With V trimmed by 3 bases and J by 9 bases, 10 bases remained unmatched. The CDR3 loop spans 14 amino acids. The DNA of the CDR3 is TGCAGTGCTAGTCCACCGGGGGACAGGGGAAGCTACACCTTC. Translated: CSASPPGDRGSYTF.